This passage covers 10 T cell receptor beta chains from one sample sequenced in a study of long-term antiretroviral therapy in people with HIV. The run of the v3.0 immunoSEQ assay was at survey level. The protocol was immunoSEQ multiplex PCR, while the TCRdb copy is restricted to in-frame clones and leaves out a portion. In the table there are about 14,000 clones, approximately 86% of which are singletons. The specimen was unsorted PBMCs, collected 6.2 years after starting antiretroviral therapy. The receptors were sampled from a man aged 35 to 55 with HIV.

This clone was observed a handful of times. This chain joins TRBV6-5 and TRBJ2-7; D is uncertain. The CDR3 loop spans 12 amino acids. CDR1 is MNHEY and CDR2 is SVGAGI in the germline V gene. The V gene lost 0 bases and the J gene lost 5 bases, with 5 bases spanning the gap. CDR3 coding DNA: TGTGCCAGCAGTTACTCTGAAAACGAGCAGTACTTC. It yields the protein CASSYSENEQYF.

This chain uses TRBV7-1 with TRBJ2-1; D is unclear. TRBV7-1 is marked as an open reading frame, function uncertain. The length of the CDR3 is 15 residues. The V gene lost 4 bases and the J gene lost 0 bases, with 10 bases spanning the gap. The CDR3 DNA is TGTGCCAGCAGCTTCACTATGAGCTCCTACAATGAGCAGTTCTTC. Translating gives CASSFTMSSYNEQFF.

The chain links TRBV7-2 to TRBJ1-1; D is ambiguous. Trimming shortened V by 2 bases and J by 6 bases, and 16 bases separated the two germline ends. Germline V gene data show CDR1 as SGHTA and CDR2 as FQGNSA. The CDR3 spans 15 residues. The CDR3 loop is CASSLRSSSDAEAFF. The CDR3 nucleotides are TGTGCCAGCAGCTTAAGGTCATCCTCGGATGCTGAAGCTTTCTTT.

The rearrangement uses TRBV14 and TRBJ1-2; D gene unclear. The CDR3 is made up of 16 amino acids. Germline CDR1 is SGHDN and CDR2 is FVKESK. Between the trimmed V and J ends, which lost 0 bases and 6 bases, there was a span of 17 bases. The CDR3 region has the DNA TGTGCCAGCAGCCAAGAAGAATACCCGGTGGTGGATGGCTACACCTTC. Translation gives CASSQEEYPVVDGYTF.

The chain is built from TRBV28 and TRBJ2-1; TRBD2 matches 8 bases. The CDR3 contains 14 residues. Germline V gene lookup returns CDR1 MDHEN and CDR2 SYDVKM. V shed 6 bases and J 6 bases; nucleotides not matched to a gene: 7. The CDR3, as DNA: TGTGCCAGCAGGGGACTAGAAATCTTCAATGAGCAGTTCTTC. Translated: CASRGLEIFNEQFF.

This chain joins TRBV5-8 and TRBJ2-3, with 7 bases lining up with TRBD1. Germline values: CDR1 SGHTS, CDR2 YDEGEE. The length of the CDR3 is 14 residues. V shed 0 bases and J 3 bases; nucleotides not matched to a gene: 1. For the CDR3, the DNA is TGTGCCAGCAGCTTGGACAGGGGAACAGATACGCAGTATTTT. Translated, it gives CASSLDRGTDTQYF. Filled out from reference TRBV5-8 and TRBJ2-3, the complete variable domain reads EAGVTQSPTHLIKTRGQQATLRCSPISGHTSVYWYQQALGLGLQFLLWYDEGEERNRGNFPPRFSGRQFPNYSSELNVNALELEDSALYLCASSLDRGTDTQYFGPGTRLTVL.

This chain links TRBV6-1 with TRBJ1-2; 8 bases fit TRBD1. J was trimmed by 8 bases and V by 4 bases; bases with no gene match: 9. This CDR3 has 14 amino acids. CDR1 is MNHNS, CDR2 SASEGT, per germline. The CDR3 is CASSVERTGNGYTF. CDR3 sequence (DNA): TGTGCCAGCAGTGTAGAACGGACAGGGAACGGCTACACCTTC.

A single count supports this clone. The chain employs TRBV30 and TRBJ1-5; D is unclear. CDR1 is GTSNPN, CDR2 SVGIG, per germline (reference sequence). Deletions cut 0 bases from V and 4 bases from J, with 13 bases between. CDR3 length: 15 amino acids. For the CDR3, the DNA is TGTGCCTGGAGTGTTGGTTATAGGTCGAATCAGCCCCAGCATTTT. Translating gives CAWSVGYRSNQPQHF.

The chain carries TRBV5-4 and TRBJ2-7; D unresolved. Germline V gene sequence: CDR1 SGHNT, CDR2 YYREEE (reference sequence). Trimming cost V 7 bases and J 3 bases, with 8 bases left between them. CDR3 length: 11 residues. CDR3 sequence (DNA): TGTGCCAGCCATTGGGGCTACGAGCAGTACTTC. Translation gives CASHWGYEQYF.

This chain uses TRBV5-4 with TRBJ2-7, with D tentatively TRBD1 (6 bases). CDR1 and CDR2 (germline): SGHNT, YYREEE (reference sequence). V was trimmed by 0 bases and J by 2 bases, leaving 12 bases between them. This CDR3 contains 15 residues. Here the CDR3 DNA reads TGTGCCAGCAGCTTGGGGAGCAGGGGTGCCTACGAGCAGTACTTC. This translates into CASSLGSRGAYEQYF. Full variable domain (rest looked up from reference TRBV5-4 and TRBJ2-7): ETGVTQSPTHLIKTRGQQVTLRCSSQSGHNTVSWYQQALGQGPQFIFQYYREEENGRGNFPPRFSGLQFPNYSSELNVNALELDDSALYLCASSLGSRGAYEQYFGPGTRLTVT.